The 25 T cell receptor beta chains given below trace back to one sample, sequenced in a study of blood T cell repertoires in COVID-19. The protocol was immunoSEQ multiplex PCR, while the TCRdb copy is restricted to in-frame clones and leaves out a portion. The sample lists some 270,000 clones, about nine tenths occurring once. Sequenced material: PBMCs or T cells enriched from blood (not recorded which). These receptor sequences come from a woman in her thirties or forties who had recovered from COVID-19.

CDR3 nucleotide sequence: TGTGCCAGTAGCCGGGGGTTCTCCTACGAGCAGTACTTC. As protein: CASSRGFSYEQYF. The chain combines TRBV6-5 with TRBJ2-7, with D tentatively TRBD2 (6 bases). The V end was cut by 9 bases, the J end by 0 bases, with 12 bases between. Germline CDR1 and CDR2: MNHEY and SVGAGI. This CDR3 is 13 amino acids long.

V is TRBV6-5 and J is TRBJ1-3, with 7 bases matching TRBD1. This CDR3 contains 14 residues. Germline V gene data show CDR1 as MNHEY and CDR2 as SVGAGI. The V segment lost 5 bases and the J segment 4 bases; nucleotides outside the gene matches: 5. The CDR3 sequence: CASSPTGRGNTIYF. In DNA, the CDR3 is TGTGCCAGCAGTCCGACAGGGCGAGGAAACACCATATATTTT.

The chain carries TRBV7-9 and TRBJ1-6; the D gene is possibly TRBD1 (5 bases). Germline CDR1 and CDR2: SEHNR and FQNEAQ (reference sequence). The ends were cut back, 4 bases at V and 8 bases at J, with 6 bases in the middle. CDR3 length equals 12 residues. The CDR3 spells CASSSGDSPLHF. CDR3 coding DNA: TGTGCCAGCAGCTCGGGGGATTCACCCCTCCACTTT.

The chain carries TRBV15 and TRBJ2-2; tentative D call: TRBD1 (5 bases). V was trimmed by 0 bases and J by 6 bases, leaving 14 bases between them. This CDR3 region has 16 residues. Germline V gene data show CDR1 as LNHNV and CDR2 as YYDKDF (reference sequence). CDR3 nucleotides: TGTGCCACCAGCAGAGACCCCCCAGGGTACGCCGGGGAGCTGTTTTTT. Translating it yields CATSRDPPGYAGELFF.

This clone was seen a single time. The genes are TRBV15 and TRBJ1-5, with D possibly matching TRBD1 (5 bases). The CDR3 consists of 15 residues. From germline, CDR1 is LNHNV and CDR2 YYDKDF (reference sequence). With 0 bases removed from V and 7 bases from J, the gap between germline ends came to 13 bases. This chain's CDR3 is CATSRDSRVNQPQHF. Written as DNA, the CDR3 is TGTGCCACCAGCAGAGATAGCAGGGTAAACCAGCCCCAGCATTTT.

This chain connects TRBV7-3 to TRBJ1-1, with 7 bases matching TRBD1. The V and J ends lost 3 bases and 4 bases, in that order; junction bases with no gene match: 5. The CDR3 is 14 amino acids. Germline V CDR1 and CDR2: SGHTA, FQGTGA. CDR3 residues: CASSLGQGVTEAFF. The CDR3 DNA reads TGTGCCAGCAGCTTGGGGCAGGGGGTCACTGAAGCTTTCTTT.

This sequence joins TRBV5-1 and TRBJ1-2; D may be TRBD1 (6 bases). With 0 bases removed from V and 7 bases from J, the gap between germline ends came to 13 bases. Germline CDR1 SGHRS, CDR2 YFSETQ. The length of the CDR3 is 14 residues. The CDR3 region is CASSLDLGAAGYTF. The CDR3 DNA follows: TGCGCCAGCAGCTTGGATCTGGGGGCCGCTGGCTACACCTTC. Using reference TRBV5-1 and TRBJ1-2 for the parts outside the CDR3, the full variable domain is KAGVTQTPRYLIKTRGQQVTLSCSPISGHRSVSWYQQTPGQGLQFLFEYFSETQRNKGNFPGRFSGRQFSNSRSEMNVSTLELGDSALYLCASSLDLGAAGYTFGSGTRLTVV.

This chain joins TRBV10-1 and TRBJ2-5, with a possible D match to TRBD2 (5 bases). Germline CDR1 and CDR2: WNHNN and SYGVQD (reference sequence). V lost 0 bases to trimming and J lost 5 bases, with 13 bases between them. The CDR3 extends over 15 amino acids. The CDR3 sequence is CASSESRASEETQYF. The CDR3 nucleotides are TGCGCCAGCAGTGAGTCGAGGGCCTCTGAGGAGACCCAGTACTTC.

The gene calls are TRBV6-6 and TRBJ2-6; 7 bases agree with TRBD1. Germline V gives CDR1 MNHNY, CDR2 SVGAGI (reference sequence). V lost 4 bases, J lost 4 bases, and 4 bases stayed unmatched. This CDR3 region has 15 residues. The CDR3 loop reads CASSLTGSGANVLTF. The CDR3 DNA follows: TGTGCCAGCAGTTTGACAGGGAGCGGGGCCAACGTCCTGACTTTC.

The chain recombines TRBV4-1 with TRBJ2-7; D perhaps matches TRBD1 (6 bases). The CDR3 contains 15 residues. Germline assignment: CDR1 MGHRA and CDR2 YSYEKL. Trimming pared 0 bases from V and 3 bases from J, leaving 12 bases between. The CDR3 nucleotides are TGCGCCAGCAGCCAAGAGGGGGCAGGGAACTACGAGCAGTACTTC. Protein product: CASSQEGAGNYEQYF.

The chain links TRBV19 to TRBJ1-2; TRBD1 matches 9 bases. The V segment lost 2 bases and the J segment 6 bases; nucleotides outside the gene matches: 4. Germline lookup yields CDR1 LNHDA and CDR2 SQIVND (reference sequence). CDR3 length: 14 residues. In DNA form, the CDR3 reads TGTGCCAGTAGTATAAGCCGACAGGGGGATGGCTACACCTTC. Protein sequence: CASSISRQGDGYTF. The entire variable domain, with the rest obtained from reference TRBV19 and TRBJ1-2, is as follows: DGGITQSPKYLFRKEGQNVTLSCEQNLNHDAMYWYRQDPGQGLRLIYYSQIVNDFQKGDIAEGYSVSREKKESFPLTVTSAQKNPTAFYLCASSISRQGDGYTFGSGTRLTVV.

V and J are TRBV5-1 and TRBJ1-1; TRBD1 matches 7 bases. Germline V gene data show CDR1 as SGHRS and CDR2 as YFSETQ. After removal of 1 base from V and 4 bases from J, the junction contained 7 bases not matched to a gene. The CDR3 sequence is 15 residues long. Here the CDR3 DNA reads TGCGCCAGCAGCTTGTACTTCGCAGGGGGCACTGAAGCTTTCTTT. Its translation is CASSLYFAGGTEAFF.

The chain couples TRBV6-6 to TRBJ2-7, with a possible D match to TRBD1 (6 bases). V dropped 4 bases and J dropped 1 base, with 11 bases sitting between them. In germline, CDR1 is MNHNY, CDR2 SVGAGI (reference sequence). The length of the CDR3 is 14 residues. The DNA for the CDR3 is TGTGCCAGCAGTTCTACCGGACAGTCCTACGAGCAGTACTTC. Residues: CASSSTGQSYEQYF.

The genes are TRBV12-5 and TRBJ2-3; 11 nucleotides agree with TRBD2. Unmatched junction bases numbered 8, after V lost 2 bases and J lost 4 bases. Germline CDR1 is LGHNT and CDR2 is FRNRAP. The CDR3 contains 17 residues. The CDR3 sequence is CASGLRLAGSSPDTQYF. In DNA form, the CDR3 reads TGTGCTAGTGGTTTGCGACTAGCGGGATCGAGCCCAGATACGCAGTATTTT.

The chain links TRBV11-2 to TRBJ1-2; TRBD1 agrees at 7 bases. The V gene end was trimmed by 4 bases and the J gene end by 7 bases; junction bases not matched to a gene: 9. Germline lookup yields CDR1 SGHAT and CDR2 FQNNGV. There are 14 residues in the CDR3. The CDR3 loop is CASSSPRQGGGYTF. As DNA, the CDR3 is TGTGCCAGCAGCTCTCCTCGACAGGGAGGTGGCTACACCTTC.

The V call is TRBV27, the J call TRBJ1-4; D gene uncertain. V lost 3 bases and J 4 bases, leaving 9 bases between the germline ends. The germline gives CDR1 MNHEY, CDR2 SMNVEV (reference sequence). The CDR3 is 14 amino acids. Here the CDR3 DNA reads TGTGCCAGCAGTTTGGGGAGCCATAATGAAAAACTGTTTTTT. This sequence encodes CASSLGSHNEKLFF.

This clone appeared a single time. The chain combines TRBV10-3 with TRBJ1-2, with no clear D. V gave up 4 bases and J gave up 4 bases, with 4 bases separating them. Germline CDR1 reads ENHRY; CDR2 reads SYGVKD. The CDR3 spans 11 residues. Written as DNA, the CDR3 is TGTGCCATCAGTGCGGGCTATGGCTACACCTTC. This encodes CAISAGYGYTF.

The chain recombines TRBV6-5 with TRBJ1-1, with 7 bases lining up with TRBD1. The length of the CDR3 is 15 residues. The ends lost 6 bases at V and 0 bases at J; junction bases unmatched: 7. Germline-derived CDR1 and CDR2 are MNHEY and SVGAGI. The CDR3: CASRPMTGMNTEAFF. Written as DNA, the CDR3 is TGTGCCAGCAGACCCATGACAGGGATGAACACTGAAGCTTTCTTT.

V usage is TRBV19 and J usage is TRBJ1-2; D gene uncertain. The germline V gene has CDR1 LNHDA and CDR2 SQIVND (reference sequence). Trimming cost V 1 base and J 8 bases, with 11 bases left between them. This CDR3 contains 13 residues. CDR3 protein: CASSIVRGEGYTF. The CDR3 DNA is TGTGCCAGTAGTATAGTACGGGGTGAAGGCTACACCTTC.

The chain couples TRBV27 to TRBJ2-1; tentative D call: TRBD2 (6 bases). The CDR3 consists of 15 residues. Germline lookup yields CDR1 MNHEY and CDR2 SMNVEV (reference sequence). V was cut by 6 bases and J by 0 bases, with 12 bases left in between. The CDR3 DNA is TGTGCCAGCAGCTACCGGGACTCCTCCTACAATGAGCAGTTCTTC. It codes for CASSYRDSSYNEQFF.

This rearrangement joins TRBV25-1 to TRBJ2-5; 8 nucleotides line up with TRBD1. Per the germline V gene, CDR1 is MGHDK and CDR2 is SYGVNS. After removal of 8 bases from V and 5 bases from J, the junction contained 1 base not matched to a gene. The CDR3 runs 11 residues. The CDR3 coding sequence is TGTGCCAGCGACAGGGGCGAGACCCAGTACTTC. Translation gives CASDRGETQYF.

This chain uses TRBV9 with TRBJ2-2; TRBD1 aligns across 10 bases. The ends lost 4 bases at V and 4 bases at J; junction bases unmatched: 13. The CDR3 runs to 18 residues. In germline, CDR1 is SGDLS, CDR2 YYNGEE. This CDR3 is CASSHFDRGRGGTGELFF. The CDR3 nucleotides are TGTGCCAGCAGCCACTTCGACAGGGGGCGAGGGGGCACCGGGGAGCTGTTTTTT.

CDR3 sequence: CASSLGPSDEQFF. For the CDR3, the DNA is TGTGCCAGCAGCTTGGGGCCATCGGACGAGCAGTTCTTC. The chain is built from TRBV7-6 and TRBJ2-1; D may be TRBD1 (5 bases). Germline V gene data show CDR1 as SGHVS and CDR2 as FNYEAQ. V dropped 3 bases and J dropped 10 bases, with 13 bases sitting between them. The CDR3 has 13 amino acids.

V and J are TRBV5-1 and TRBJ1-2; a weak D match, TRBD1 (6 bases). V gave up 4 bases and J gave up 5 bases, with 21 bases separating them. This CDR3 spans 16 amino acids. Germline V CDR1 and CDR2: SGHRS, YFSETQ. The CDR3 coding sequence is TGCGCCAGCAGCCTGACGGTGGGGACATCTCTATATGGCTACACCTTC. Residues: CASSLTVGTSLYGYTF.

This clone was seen only once. The chain uses TRBV6-5 and TRBJ2-2; 11 bases agree with TRBD2. Germline V gene lookup returns CDR1 MNHEY and CDR2 SVGAGI. The CDR3 loop spans 14 amino acids. Losses at the gene ends were 7 bases for V and 3 bases for J; bases not matched to a gene: 1. CDR3 DNA: TGTGCCAGCACACTAGCGGGGGACACCGGGGAGCTGTTTTTT. Its protein is CASTLAGDTGELFF.